This TCR beta chain was observed in a study of shared clonotypes between healthy human individuals. General study points: A reduction in generation probabilities was seen for non-shared clonotypes relative to those shared by all four donors. Researchers found naive subsets generally carried larger estimated richness than memory subsets. Deeper or shallower sequencing was expected to change how clonotypes are shared among donors.

The naive CD8 population came from CD45RO-negative cells selected for CCR7, without terminally differentiated effector memory CD45RA+ cells. Only Caucasian adults living in Nashville, Tennessee served as donors. Points on this clone: Its antigen is unknown.

Using immunoSEQ multiplex PCR, the repertoire was profiled, and TCRdb retains in-frame clones only, with some absent. The table includes some 2,000,000 clones, around 96% detected once. V lost 4 bases to trimming and J lost 4 bases; unmatched junction nucleotides: 6. CDR3 length: 17 residues. The germline V gene encodes CDR1 SGHVS and CDR2 FQNEAQ. The specimen was naive CD8+ T cells sorted from blood. This receptor was obtained from a young man in good health. The J gene is TRBJ2-1, the V gene TRBV7-8; TRBD2 matches 14 bases. DNA for the CDR3: TGTGCCAGCAGCTCGGGACTAGCGGGAGCCCAATACAATGAGCAGTTCTTC. This encodes CASSSGLAGAQYNEQFF.